The 10 T cell receptor beta chains listed next were all sequenced from one sample in a study of T and B cells in COVID-19 patients. Multiplex PCR with BIOMED2 TRB-A/B primer pools amplified TRB rearrangements. MiXCR, run by TCRdb on the multiplex PCR reads, gives a single entry per CDR3 protein. The sample consists of about 3,800 distinct CDR3 sequences, about 26% of them appearing once. TRB was amplified from around 250-460 ng of blood genomic DNA. The sample was blood. The source of these receptors is a human donor with active COVID-19. The donor label of this sample is uncertain.

The chain employs TRBV24-1 and TRBJ1-2, with 7 nucleotides matching TRBD1. J gave up 2 bases and V 9 bases, and 14 bases lay outside the gene matches. The CDR3 totals 16 residues. Germline V lookup: CDR1 KGHDR, CDR2 SFDVKD. DNA for the CDR3: TGTGCCACCGGACCAAGAGCAGGGGGGAAAAACTATGGCTACACCTTC. Its protein product is CATGPRAGGKNYGYTF.

By proportion, this clonotype is medium-sized (0.01 to 0.1%). The chain uses TRBV6-5 and TRBJ2-5, with no clear D. The CDR3 contains 14 residues. CDR1 MNHEY and CDR2 SVGAGI come from the germline V gene. V lost 0 bases and J lost 5, with 10 bases in between. The CDR3 DNA follows: TGTGCCAGCAGTTACTCGGCTCAGCGCGAGACCCAGTACTTC. It encodes CASSYSAQRETQYF.

The chain joins TRBV24-1 to TRBJ1-1; no definite D call. The CDR3 is 12 residues long. V lost 4 bases and J 7 bases, leaving 9 bases between the germline ends. Per the germline V gene, CDR1 is KGHDR and CDR2 is SFDVKD. The chain's CDR3 is CATSDGESEAFF. The CDR3 bases are TGTGCCACCAGTGACGGAGAGAGTGAAGCTTTCTTT.

The V call is TRBV5-1, the J call TRBJ1-1; 7 bases fit TRBD1. The V gene end was trimmed by 4 bases and the J gene end by 1 base; junction bases not matched to a gene: 1. The CDR3 runs 13 residues. CDR1 is SGHRS, CDR2 YFSETQ, per germline. The CDR3 protein is CASSQGGNTEAFF. CDR3 bases: TGCGCCAGCAGCCAGGGGGGGAACACTGAAGCTTTCTTT.

The rearrangement joins TRBV6-5 to TRBJ2-3, with D possibly being TRBD2 (5 bases). The germline V gene encodes CDR1 MNHEY and CDR2 SVGAGI. The CDR3 runs to 15 residues. Trimming removed 5 bases from V and 3 bases from J, with 15 bases in between. The CDR3 protein is CASSPVRGVTDTQYF. CDR3 DNA: TGTGCCAGCAGTCCCGTACGGGGAGTGACAGATACGCAGTATTTT.

The sample holds one count of this clonotype. A read error may account for a junction end that differs from germline. This chain joins TRBV6-2 or TRBV6-3 and TRBJ1-5, with D tentatively TRBD1 (5 bases). The CDR3 spans 14 residues. Germline CDR1 is MNHEY and CDR2 is SVGEGT. As DNA, the CDR3 is TGTGCCAACAGTTACTCCAGGGCTGATCAGCCCCAGCATTTT. Its protein is CANSYSRADQPQHF.

A few counts support this clonotype. The CDR3 region has the DNA TGTGCCAGCAGTAAACAGGGGAACACTGAAGCTTTCTTT. Protein sequence: CASSKQGNTEAFF. V and J are TRBV6-6 and TRBJ1-1; D may be TRBD1 (6 bases). V was clipped by 5 bases and J by 1 base, with 8 bases between them. Germline loops: CDR1 MNHNY, CDR2 SVGAGI (reference sequence). CDR3 size: 13 residues.

V and J are TRBV6-1 and TRBJ2-7; D is uncertain. This CDR3 has 16 amino acids. Trimming stripped 3 bases from V and 4 bases from J, with 19 bases between. CDR1 is MNHNS, CDR2 SASEGT, per germline. The CDR3 sequence is CASSDGIFSYRYEQYF. The DNA for the CDR3 is TGTGCCAGCAGTGATGGGATTTTCTCTTACAGATACGAGCAGTACTTC.

This clonotype was observed a few times. V usage is TRBV7-9 and J usage is TRBJ2-1; D is possibly TRBD1 (5 bases). CDR3 length: 19 residues. Trimming removed 2 bases at V and 0 bases at J, with 20 bases between. The germline CDR1 and CDR2 sequences are SEHNR and FQNEAQ (reference sequence). Here the CDR3 reads CASSLRGRKDISSYNEQFF. The DNA for the CDR3 is TGTGCCAGCAGCTTAAGGGGCAGGAAAGATATCAGCTCCTACAATGAGCAGTTCTTC.

V gene TRBV6-1 combines with J gene TRBJ2-1; 12 bases line up with TRBD2. The CDR3 extends over 16 amino acids. Germline V gene lookup returns CDR1 MNHNS and CDR2 SASEGT. After removal of 0 bases from V and 7 bases from J, the junction contained 4 bases not matched to a gene. In nucleotides, the CDR3 is TGTGCCAGCAGTGAAGCGGGTACTAGCGGGGGGAATGAGCAGTTCTTC. Its protein product is CASSEAGTSGGNEQFF.